These 20 T cell receptor beta chains were sequenced from one sample in a study of blood T cells in healthy people across ages. The second PCR ran about 7 to 12 cycles with a sample-barcoded 5' primer and J-beta primers. TCRdb re-called the 5' RACE reads through MiXCR, storing one row per CDR3 protein. This table has roughly 410,000 distinct CDR3 sequences, 52% appearing once. Sample: blood. The source is a man aged 60 to 69 in good health.

The V call is TRBV12-3 or TRBV12-4, the J call TRBJ2-1, with unresolved D. Trimming took 5 bases from V and 13 from J, leaving 21 bases between them. The CDR3 loop spans 14 amino acids. The CDR3 loop is CASSVRATTRSQFF. The CDR3 region has the DNA TGTGCCAGCAGTGTCCGGGCGACAACCCGGTCCCAGTTCTTC.

A single count supports this clonotype. This chain links TRBV7-9 with TRBJ2-7; tentative D call: TRBD2 (5 bases). V was pared by 4 bases and J by 4 bases, with 14 bases between. Looked up from germline, CDR1 is SEHNR and CDR2 is FQNEAQ (reference sequence). The CDR3 has 14 amino acids. CDR3 nucleotides: TGTGCCAGCAGCTCGGACTTAAAATCTTACGAGCAGTACTTC. Its translation: CASSSDLKSYEQYF.

This clonotype has just a few counts. The chain combines TRBV10-2 with TRBJ2-7; a possible D gene is TRBD2 (5 bases). The CDR3 totals 15 residues. Germline CDR1 WSHSY, CDR2 SAAADI. Trimming took 5 bases from V and 4 from J, leaving 18 bases between them. CDR3 bases: TGCGCCAGCAGTAAGGAACTAGGAACGCCGTACGAGCAGTACTTC. This translates into CASSKELGTPYEQYF.

This clonotype has just a few counts. The CDR3 sequence: CASKIGDSQYF. CDR3 DNA: TGTGCCAGCAAGATCGGAGATTCCCAGTACTTC. This chain connects TRBV27 to TRBJ2-5; D gene unclear. CDR1 and CDR2 (germline): MNHEY, SMNVEV (reference sequence). Trimming removed 7 bases from V and 9 bases from J, with 12 bases in between. This CDR3 is 11 amino acids long.

This clonotype was seen only a few times. The rearrangement uses TRBV11-3 and TRBJ2-1, with D possibly matching TRBD1 (6 bases). The V end lost 6 bases, the J end lost 10 bases, and 16 bases lay between the germline ends. The CDR3 consists of 13 residues. Per germline, CDR1 SGHNT and CDR2 YENEEA. The chain's CDR3 is CASSQGGQREQFF. The CDR3 region has the DNA TGTGCCAGCAGTCAGGGCGGACAGCGGGAGCAGTTCTTC.

The rearrangement uses TRBV2 and TRBJ1-5, with D hard to call. CDR1 is SNHLY and CDR2 is FYNNEI in the germline V gene. The CDR3 contains 14 residues. Trimming took off 7 bases at V and 4 bases at J, with 14 bases between the two ends. This chain's CDR3 is CASTARTLNQPQHF. CDR3 DNA sequence: TGTGCCAGCACCGCTAGGACCTTAAATCAGCCCCAGCATTTT.

As to this clonotype: A junction end diverges from the germline sequence, so it may reflect a read error. This rearrangement joins TRBV20-1 to TRBJ2-1; 10 bases line up with TRBD2. Germline-derived CDR1 and CDR2 are DFQATT and SNEGSKA (reference sequence). The CDR3 is 17 amino acids. The CDR3 nucleotides read TGCAGTGCTAGGGGAGAGCGGGAGGGTTTCTCCTGCAATGAGCAGTTCTTC. Translating gives CSARGEREGFSCNEQFF.

The chain joins TRBV20-1 to TRBJ2-1; D is unresolved. The CDR3 is made up of 13 amino acids. The V gene lost 0 bases and the J gene lost 4 bases, with 7 bases spanning the gap. The germline gives CDR1 DFQATT, CDR2 SNEGSKA (reference sequence). The CDR3 sequence is CSARDKQYNEQFF. The CDR3 DNA follows: TGCAGTGCTAGAGATAAACAGTACAATGAGCAGTTCTTC.

V and J are TRBV7-2 and TRBJ1-1, with D possibly matching TRBD1 (5 bases). Germline V lookup: CDR1 SGHTA, CDR2 FQGNSA. CDR3 length: 15 amino acids. The V end was cut by 5 bases, the J end by 2 bases, with 15 bases between. This CDR3 is CASSPAGTPNTEAFF. The CDR3 DNA is TGTGCCAGCAGCCCGGCCGGGACTCCCAACACTGAAGCTTTCTTT.

The chain has TRBV5-1 and TRBJ2-3; 8 bases match TRBD1. The CDR3 sequence is 16 residues long. V lost 0 bases to trimming and J lost 1 base; unmatched junction nucleotides: 4. CDR1 and CDR2 from the germline V gene are SGHRS and YFSETQ. In DNA, the CDR3 is TGCGCCAGCAGCTTGGCGGACAGGGCCGGCACAGATACGCAGTATTTT. This codes for CASSLADRAGTDTQYF.

This clonotype occurred many times. The chain combines TRBV10-3 with TRBJ2-1, with 9 bases lining up with TRBD2. The CDR3 runs to 16 residues. The germline V gene has CDR1 ENHRY and CDR2 SYGVKD. Trimming at V came to 0 bases and at J to 4 bases, leaving 4 bases not matched to a gene. CDR3 loop: CAISESPSGGYNEQFF. In DNA form, the CDR3 reads TGTGCCATCAGTGAGTCGCCGAGCGGGGGGTACAATGAGCAGTTCTTC.

The J gene is TRBJ2-3, the V gene TRBV19; D not certain. Trimming removed 5 bases from V and 2 bases from J, with 11 bases in between. The germline CDR1 and CDR2 sequences are LNHDA and SQIVND (reference sequence). The CDR3 length is 14 residues. This chain's CDR3 is CASSDRHLTDTQYF. Here the CDR3 DNA reads TGTGCCAGTAGTGACCGACACCTCACAGATACGCAGTATTTT.

The sample holds many counts of this clonotype. V gene TRBV28 combines with J gene TRBJ2-7; D remains unclear. From germline, CDR1 is MDHEN and CDR2 SYDVKM. Trimming took 3 bases from V and 3 from J, leaving 6 bases between them. This CDR3 spans 12 amino acids. The CDR3 DNA is TGTGCCAGCAGTTTGGACCGCTACGAGCAGTACTTC. Protein: CASSLDRYEQYF.

This clonotype was detected a few times. The chain carries TRBV7-3 and TRBJ2-1; D is undetermined. Per the germline V gene, CDR1 is SGHTA and CDR2 is FQGTGA. The CDR3 extends over 12 amino acids. Trimming took off 5 bases at V and 8 bases at J, with 10 bases between the two ends. The CDR3 bases are TGTGCCAGCAGCGCTGTAGGTGATGAGCAGTTCTTC. Protein: CASSAVGDEQFF.

V is TRBV2 and J is TRBJ1-4; D uncertain. The germline V gene has CDR1 SNHLY and CDR2 FYNNEI. The V end lost 11 bases, the J end lost 6 bases, and 16 bases lay between the germline ends. This CDR3 contains 13 residues. CDR3 in DNA: TGTGCCGGTCGGAGGGAGAGGGATGAAAAACTGTTTTTT. It encodes CAGRRERDEKLFF.

This clonotype was observed a few times. The J gene is TRBJ1-1, the V gene TRBV2; TRBD1 matches at 7 bases. Per the germline V gene, CDR1 is SNHLY and CDR2 is FYNNEI. CDR3 length: 13 amino acids. V shed 6 bases and J 4 bases; nucleotides not matched to a gene: 5. CDR3 sequence reads: CASRAGGFTEAFF. The CDR3 DNA reads TGTGCCAGCAGGGCAGGGGGTTTCACTGAAGCTTTCTTT.

This chain links TRBV29-1 with TRBJ2-1, with D possibly called TRBD1 or TRBD2 (5 bases each). The CDR3 sequence is 12 residues long. V was shortened by 6 bases and J by 5 bases, with 11 bases between the two germline ends. Germline assignment: CDR1 SQVTM and CDR2 ANQGSEA. Written as DNA, the CDR3 is TGCAGCGTGGGACCCCTTGACAATGAGCAGTTCTTC. Translation: CSVGPLDNEQFF.

Notes on this clonotype: Germline is not matched at one junction end, which may reflect a read error. V and J are TRBV5-1 and TRBJ2-6; TRBD1 matches at 7 bases. CDR3 length equals 16 residues. Germline lookup yields CDR1 SGHRS and CDR2 YFSETQ. CDR3 region: CASNPGQPTGANVLTF. CDR3 bases: TGTGCCAGCAACCCGGGACAGCCAACTGGGGCCAACGTCCTGACTTTC.

The rearrangement uses TRBV28 and TRBJ2-7, with 8 bases identical to TRBD2. The CDR3 consists of 13 residues. Germline CDR1 and CDR2: MDHEN and SYDVKM. V was clipped by 6 bases and J by 7 bases; unmatched bases: 8. Here the CDR3 DNA reads TGTGCCAGCAGACCGGGACTAGACACGGAGCAGTACTTC. It specifies CASRPGLDTEQYF. Full variable domain (outside the CDR3, taken from reference TRBV28 and TRBJ2-7): DVKVTQSSRYLVKRTGEKVFLECVQDMDHENMFWYRQDPGLGLRLIYFSYDVKMKEKGDIPEGYSVSREKKERFSLILESASTNQTSMYLCASRPGLDTEQYFGPGTRLTVT.

The rearrangement links TRBV20-1 to TRBJ2-7; the D gene is possibly TRBD2 (6 bases). CDR1 and CDR2 (germline): DFQATT, SNEGSKA (reference sequence). This CDR3 is built from 15 residues. V shed 2 bases and J shed 0 bases, with 14 bases lying between them. The CDR3 DNA follows: TGCAGTGCTAGAAATCCGGGACTCACCTCCTACGAGCAGTACTTC. This gives the protein CSARNPGLTSYEQYF.